Here is one T cell receptor beta chain with its context. Its antigen is unknown. From germline, CDR1 is WNHNN and CDR2 SYGVQD (reference sequence). The CDR3 is 15 residues long. V was clipped by 2 bases and J by 2 bases; unmatched bases: 2. The record originates from a study of T cell repertoires in cytomegalovirus infection. Looking at the study overall: Public signatures in TCR beta pointed to CMV infection and matching HLA type.

MiXCR was run by TCRdb on the reads, yielding one entry per CDR3 protein. The sample records fewer than 1,000,000 distinct CDR3 sequences, roughly 30% being singletons. Study results and caveats: HLA-C-restricted, CMV-specific TCR beta clonotypes were dominant ex vivo. Public TCR beta family frequency separated CMV-and-HLA carriers, including in an independent cohort.

The J gene is TRBJ1-2, the V gene TRBV10-1; 10 nucleotides line up with TRBD1. The sequencing here drew on cultured CD8+ T cells from PBMCs, taken from culture after CMV antigen stimulation. The receptor's source is a human donor in good health (CMV status not recorded). Some clones in this sample may be carry-over from other donors' samples. CDR3 amino acids: CASSEEGQGNYGYTF. The CDR3, as DNA: TGCGCCAGCAGTGAGGAGGGACAGGGGAACTATGGCTACACCTTC.